The next 17 T cell receptor beta chains were all read from a single sample in a study of cytotoxic CD8 clonotypes in ibrutinib-treated CLL. Using immunoSEQ multiplex PCR, the repertoire was profiled, and TCRdb retains in-frame clones only, with some absent. The sample consists of approximately 26,000 clones, 65% to 90% of them appearing once. The sequences come from PBMCs, collected after 24 months of ibrutinib treatment. These TCRs come from a human donor with chronic lymphocytic leukemia.

The CDR3 here is CSGTSGITDTQYF. In DNA, the CDR3 is TGCAGCGGGACTAGCGGCATCACAGATACGCAGTATTTT. The chain couples TRBV29-1 to TRBJ2-3; 10 nucleotides align to TRBD2. The CDR3 contains 13 residues. With 7 bases clipped from V and 2 bases from J, the junction kept 3 bases outside the gene matches. The germline CDR1 and CDR2 sequences are SQVTM and ANQGSEA.

The chain recombines TRBV28 with TRBJ2-1; 8 bases agree with TRBD1. V lost 11 bases, J lost 5 bases, and 8 bases stayed unmatched. The germline V gene has CDR1 MDHEN and CDR2 SYDVKM. The CDR3 has 13 amino acids. As DNA, the CDR3 is TGTGCCGGGCAAGGACAGGGACACAATGAGCAGTTCTTC. It yields the protein CAGQGQGHNEQFF.

This clone was observed a single time. The chain carries TRBV6-5 and TRBJ1-1; 8 bases line up with TRBD1. The junction had 18 bases not matched to a gene; V was cut back by 10 bases and J by 11 bases. Germline CDR1 MNHEY, CDR2 SVGAGI. CDR3 size: 14 residues. The CDR3 nucleotides are TGTGCCACTAGAGACCCCAGGGGGCTCGGTTACGCTTTCTTT. Protein product: CATRDPRGLGYAFF.

This clone has only one observation. The chain is built from TRBV27 and TRBJ1-4; tentatively, D is TRBD1 (5 bases). The CDR3 sequence is 17 residues long. The germline V gene has CDR1 MNHEY and CDR2 SMNVEV (reference sequence). V was shortened by 7 bases and J by 8 bases, with 26 bases between the two germline ends. The CDR3 DNA sequence: TGTGCCAGCATGGAGGGGTCAGGGTATGCGGGGGAGGAAAAACTGTTTTTT. Its translation is CASMEGSGYAGEEKLFF.

This chain uses TRBV27 with TRBJ2-1; a possible D gene is TRBD2 (5 bases). V was cut by 5 bases and J by 6 bases, with 14 bases left in between. Germline V gene sequence: CDR1 MNHEY, CDR2 SMNVEV (reference sequence). The CDR3 is 14 amino acids. The CDR3 here is CASSLAPTSNEQFF. The DNA of the CDR3 is TGTGCCAGCAGTCTAGCCCCCACGAGCAATGAGCAGTTCTTC.

The chain uses TRBV14 and TRBJ2-5; weak D call: TRBD2 (5 bases). V lost 2 bases, J lost 1 base, and 17 bases lay in between. Germline V gene data show CDR1 as SGHDN and CDR2 as FVKESK. The CDR3 runs 17 residues. The DNA of the CDR3 is TGTGCCAGCAGCCAAATTCTAGCCCACTCAGCCCAAGAGACCCAGTACTTC. Residues: CASSQILAHSAQETQYF.

The chain carries TRBV7-2 and TRBJ2-3; 7 nucleotides line up with TRBD2. J gave up 6 bases and V 1 base, and 4 bases lay outside the gene matches. The CDR3 is made up of 14 amino acids. Germline lookup yields CDR1 SGHTA and CDR2 FQGNSA. The DNA of the CDR3 is TGTGCCAGCAGCTTAGAGCGGGGCGCTGATACGCAGTATTTT. Amino acid sequence: CASSLERGADTQYF.

The chain combines TRBV19 with TRBJ1-4; tentative D call: TRBD1 (5 bases). V lost 3 bases and J 8 bases, leaving 13 bases between the germline ends. The CDR3 runs 14 residues. From germline, CDR1 is LNHDA and CDR2 SQIVND (reference sequence). This CDR3 is CASSIQGVGEKLFF. Here the CDR3 DNA reads TGTGCCAGTAGTATCCAGGGAGTCGGGGAAAAACTGTTTTTT.

A few counts support this clone. The rearrangement joins TRBV29-1 to TRBJ1-1; 9 nucleotides match TRBD1. Germline-derived CDR1 and CDR2 are SQVTM and ANQGSEA. Losses at the gene ends were 7 bases for V and 1 base for J; bases not matched to a gene: 7. CDR3 length equals 14 residues. The CDR3 is CSAGQGWGNTEAFF. The DNA of the CDR3 is TGCAGCGCGGGACAGGGTTGGGGGAACACTGAAGCTTTCTTT.

This chain links TRBV9 with TRBJ1-1; no reliable D call. From germline, CDR1 is SGDLS and CDR2 YYNGEE. CDR3 length: 13 amino acids. The V gene lost 0 bases and the J gene lost 11 bases, with 14 bases spanning the gap. CDR3 DNA sequence: TGTGCCAGCAGCGTAGCTAGTAACCGCGGGGCTTTCTTT. Its translation: CASSVASNRGAFF.

This clone was detected a few times. The chain links TRBV5-5 to TRBJ2-7; 8 bases match TRBD1. The germline CDR1 and CDR2 sequences are SGHKS and YYEKEE (reference sequence). The V gene end was trimmed by 0 bases and the J gene end by 2 bases; junction bases not matched to a gene: 7. The CDR3 consists of 16 residues. DNA of the CDR3: TGTGCCAGCAGCTTGGGGACAGGGAGAACCACCTACGAGCAGTACTTC. Protein sequence: CASSLGTGRTTYEQYF.

The chain combines TRBV28 with TRBJ2-7, with a tentative D call TRBD2 (6 bases). The ends were cut back, 2 bases at V and 4 bases at J, with 18 bases in the middle. The germline CDR1 and CDR2 sequences are MDHEN and SYDVKM. This CDR3 is 16 amino acids long. The CDR3 protein is CASSLLGGASMYEQYF. The CDR3, as DNA: TGTGCCAGCAGTTTACTTGGCGGGGCATCTATGTACGAGCAGTACTTC.

This clone was seen a handful of times. This rearrangement joins TRBV7-8 to TRBJ1-5; possible D gene TRBD1, 5 bases. Germline values: CDR1 SGHVS, CDR2 FQNEAQ. With 0 bases removed from V and 0 bases from J, the gap between germline ends came to 6 bases. The CDR3 is 15 amino acids. CDR3 region: CASSLAGDSNQPQHF. CDR3 in DNA: TGTGCCAGCAGCTTAGCAGGGGATAGCAATCAGCCCCAGCATTTT.

The rearrangement uses TRBV6-6 and TRBJ1-2; the D is unclear. CDR1 is MNHNY, CDR2 SVGAGI, per germline (reference sequence). The CDR3 spans 12 residues. V was pared by 9 bases and J by 4 bases, with 12 bases between. The CDR3 nucleotides are TGTGCCAGTTCGGACGGTGGCTATGGCTACACCTTC. This codes for CASSDGGYGYTF.

This chain links TRBV7-2 with TRBJ2-7; D not resolved. CDR3 length: 14 residues. Germline V gene lookup returns CDR1 SGHTA and CDR2 FQGNSA. V was trimmed by 2 bases and J by 2 bases, leaving 10 bases between them. CDR3 in amino acids: CASSLINDAYEQYF. CDR3 in DNA: TGTGCCAGCAGCTTAATAAACGACGCCTACGAGCAGTACTTC. The whole variable domain, remainder taken from reference TRBV7-2 and TRBJ2-7, is GAGVSQSPSNKVTEKGKDVELRCDPISGHTALYWYRQSLGQGLEFLIYFQGNSAPDKSGLPSDRFSAERTGGSVSTLTIQRTQQEDSAVYLCASSLINDAYEQYFGPGTRLTVT.

The J gene is TRBJ2-7, the V gene TRBV19; 9 nucleotides line up with TRBD2. The CDR3 has 14 amino acids. CDR1 is LNHDA, CDR2 SQIVND, per germline (reference sequence). J lost 3 bases, V lost 6 bases, and 6 bases had no gene match. In DNA, the CDR3 is TGTGCCAGTAGATCGACTAGCGGTAACTACGAGCAGTACTTC. This codes for CASRSTSGNYEQYF.

The chain joins TRBV4-1 to TRBJ2-2, with 7 bases fitting TRBD1. The CDR3 contains 17 residues. Per germline, CDR1 MGHRA and CDR2 YSYEKL. The V segment lost 0 bases and the J segment 7 bases; nucleotides outside the gene matches: 11. The CDR3 sequence: CASSQEPGTVIVGELFF. CDR3 nucleotides: TGCGCCAGCAGCCAAGAACCCGGGACAGTGATCGTCGGGGAGCTGTTTTTT.